This T cell receptor beta chain comes out of a study of CD8+CD57+ T cells in acquired aplastic anemia. Study at large: Sorted CD4+ plus CD8+ cells gave DNA averaging roughly 3 ug. CD4+ cell libraries from healthy donors averaged approximately 10 million reads.

Study conclusions and caveats: Patients and controls turned out to have roughly 30 CD8+ CDR3 sequences in common.

Remarks on this clonotype: Its target is not known.

CDR1 is SGHRS, CDR2 YFSETQ, per germline. The CDR3 length is 15 residues. V gave up 2 bases and J gave up 0 bases, with 8 bases separating them. TCR beta VDJ combinations and CDR3 sequences were profiled from genomic DNA. In TCRdb, the reads were re-called with MiXCR into one record per CDR3 protein. This table has a few hundred thousand distinct CDR3 sequences, around 32% appearing once. The sample taken for sequencing was sorted CD4+, CD8+, or CD8+CD57+ T cells (not recorded which) from PBMCs. The TCR was taken from a human donor in good health, serving as a control. This sequence joins TRBV5-1 and TRBJ1-4; D uncertain. CDR3 loop: CASSFEGATNEKLFF. In DNA, the CDR3 is TGCGCCAGCAGCTTCGAAGGTGCAACTAATGAAAAACTGTTTTTT.